The rows below give T cell receptor beta chains drawn from one sample of a study of blood T cell repertoires in COVID-19. TCRdb's table, derived via immunoSEQ multiplex PCR, lists solely in-frame clones and lacks some. The sample gives 200,000 to 250,000 clones, around 86% of which show up once; approximately 5.9% is in the top ten. The material sequenced was peripheral blood. Receptor source: an older man with acute or convalescent COVID-19. The CDR3 runs from the conserved cysteine through the conserved F or W. The D gene is left open where the match is weak. Clone size is shown for a subset of rows, as once, few, many or a class of expanded clone.

clone_size: NA; d_call: TRBD2; v_call: TRBV7-2; j_call: TRBJ2-2; cdr3_nt: TGTGCCAGCAGCTACTCGTTATGGACTAGCGGGGTGAACACCGGGGAGCTGTTTTTT; cdr3_aa: CASSYSLWTSGVNTGELFF
clone_size: few; d_call: TRBD2; v_call: TRBV19; j_call: TRBJ2-1; cdr3_nt: TGTGCCAGTAGTATAGGGCCAGCGGGAGTGAGTAACAATGAGCAGTTCTTC; cdr3_aa: CASSIGPAGVSNNEQFF
clone_size: NA; d_call: TRBD1; v_call: TRBV7-9; j_call: TRBJ2-3; cdr3_nt: TGTGCCAGCAGCTTAGGACAGGGAGACACAGATACGCAGTATTTT; cdr3_aa: CASSLGQGDTDTQYF
clone_size: few; d_call: NA; v_call: TRBV5-1; j_call: TRBJ1-1; cdr3_nt: TGCGCCAGCAGACGCGGAACAGGAAGCGCTGGTGAAGCTTTCTTT; cdr3_aa: CASRRGTGSAGEAFF
clone_size: NA; d_call: TRBD1; v_call: TRBV6-6; j_call: TRBJ2-2; cdr3_nt: TGTGCCAGCAGTTCCGGACAGGGTACCGGGGAGCTGTTTTTT; cdr3_aa: CASSSGQGTGELFF
clone_size: NA; d_call: TRBD2; v_call: TRBV15; j_call: TRBJ2-4; cdr3_nt: TGTGCCACCAGCAGAGACCCCGGGACTAGCGGTTCCCGAGCCAAAAACATTCAGTACTTC; cdr3_aa: CATSRDPGTSGSRAKNIQYF
clone_size: NA; d_call: NA; v_call: TRBV5-1; j_call: TRBJ2-3; cdr3_nt: TGCGCCAGCACCCCCAGGGATTATAGCACAGATACGCAGTATTTT; cdr3_aa: CASTPRDYSTDTQYF
clone_size: few; d_call: NA; v_call: TRBV29-1; j_call: TRBJ1-5; cdr3_nt: TGCAGCGCAAGCTGGGAGGGCAATCAGCCCCAGCATTTT; cdr3_aa: CSASWEGNQPQHF
clone_size: NA; d_call: TRBD1; v_call: TRBV7-9; j_call: TRBJ2-4; cdr3_nt: TGTGCCACCACGGTTCAGGGGGCTGGAAACATTCAGTACTTC; cdr3_aa: CATTVQGAGNIQYF
clone_size: once; d_call: TRBD1; v_call: TRBV10-3; j_call: TRBJ1-6; cdr3_nt: TGTGCCATCAGTGAGTCGAAGACAGGGGGCTATAATTCACCCCTCCACTTT; cdr3_aa: CAISESKTGGYNSPLHF
clone_size: NA; d_call: NA; v_call: TRBV14; j_call: TRBJ1-2; cdr3_nt: TGTGCCAGCAGCCAAAGCATGACGGGATATGGCTACACCTTC; cdr3_aa: CASSQSMTGYGYTF
clone_size: NA; d_call: TRBD2; v_call: TRBV19; j_call: TRBJ2-5; cdr3_nt: TGTGCCAGTAGTTCACGGACTAGGGAGACCCAGTACTTC; cdr3_aa: CASSSRTRETQYF